These 2 T cell receptor beta chains originate from one sample sequenced in a study of T cells in Graves' hyperthyroidism and ophthalmopathy. RNA transcripts yielded amplified TCR beta CDR3 regions. First-round RT-PCR with HTBI primers amplified the TCR CDR3 region. TCRdb analysed the multiplex PCR reads with MiXCR anew, one entry per CDR3 protein. This sample yields 450,000 to 500,000 distinct CDR3 sequences, of which approximately 22% are seen a single time; about half belongs to the top ten. Sequenced sample: blood. These receptors came from a woman in her sixties or seventies with Graves' ophthalmopathy.

The genes are TRBV11-2 and TRBJ1-1, with 7 bases that match TRBD1. The germline V gene encodes CDR1 SGHAT and CDR2 FQNNGV. V shed 2 bases and J 4 bases; nucleotides not matched to a gene: 1. There are 13 residues in the CDR3. CDR3 nucleotides: TGTGCCAGCAGCTTAAAGGGGGCCACTGAAGCTTTCTTT. Protein: CASSLKGATEAFF.

Ten or more counts support this clonotype. The chain recombines TRBV11-2 with TRBJ2-1; a weak D match, TRBD2 (6 bases). The germline V gene encodes CDR1 SGHAT and CDR2 FQNNGV. V was trimmed by 4 bases and J by 0 bases, leaving 16 bases between them. The CDR3 totals 17 residues. CDR3 residues: CASSSSFFGSSYNEQFF. The CDR3 DNA follows: TGTGCCAGCAGCTCATCCTTTTTCGGGAGCTCCTACAATGAGCAGTTCTTC. Filled out from reference TRBV11-2 and TRBJ2-1, the complete variable domain reads EAGVAQSPRYKIIEKRQSVAFWCNPISGHATLYWYQQILGQGPKLLIQFQNNGVVDDSQLPKDRFSAERLKGVDSTLKIQPAKLEDSAVYLCASSSSFFGSSYNEQFFGPGTRLTVL.